The present entry profiles one TCR beta chain with its context. What it binds is not known. This record belongs to a study of T cell responses to AZD1222 COVID-19 vaccine. General study points: Just a handful of people given AZD1222 tested seropositive at baseline. Nearly half of spike-specific TCRs reportedly go after variant regions that carry no mutations.

The CDR3 has 18 residues. Germline CDR1 and CDR2: KGHSH and LQKENI. After removal of 5 bases from V and 1 base from J, the junction contained 11 bases not matched to a gene. Profiling relied on immunoSEQ multiplex PCR, and the TCRdb table lists in-frame clones only, not all of them. Seen here are 150,000 to 200,000 clones, approximately 93% observed once, and the top ten hold around 3.8%. V usage is TRBV18 and J usage is TRBJ1-4; 9 bases fit TRBD1. The sequencing here drew on peripheral blood, taken on day 0 of AZD1222 vaccination. The clonotype comes from an adult in good health. CDR3 residues: CASSLSGTGSITNEKLFF. CDR3 DNA: TGTGCCAGCTCATTGTCCGGGACAGGGTCGATAACTAATGAAAAACTGTTTTTT.